The 13 T cell receptor beta chains in this list originate from one sample, sequenced in a study of early T cells in non-severe SARS-CoV-2 infection. TCRdb recomputed calls from the 5' RACE reads with MiXCR, one row per CDR3 protein. The sample shows tens of thousands of distinct CDR3 sequences, 4.9% of them seen only once. The sample comprised whole blood. The origin of the receptors is an adult who was a healthcare worker with PCR-confirmed SARS-CoV-2 infection or an uninfected control (not recorded which).

The chain uses TRBV4-3 and TRBJ1-2; no reliable D call. Germline V CDR1 and CDR2: LGHNA, YSLEER. There are 15 residues in the CDR3. Trimming left V 0 bases short and J 1 base short, with 9 bases between. In DNA form, the CDR3 reads TGCGCCAGCAGCCAAGATATCGGGCTTAACTATGGCTACACCTTC. Translated, it gives CASSQDIGLNYGYTF.

This clonotype occurred many times. The V gene is TRBV28, the J gene TRBJ2-3; D perhaps matches TRBD2 (5 bases). The CDR3 totals 19 residues. Trimming removed 5 bases at V and 0 bases at J, with 24 bases between. CDR1 and CDR2 from the germline V gene are MDHEN and SYDVKM. The CDR3 reads CASSPDYPRTPTSTDTQYF. The CDR3 DNA sequence: TGTGCCAGCAGTCCTGACTACCCCAGAACCCCCACTAGCACAGATACGCAGTATTTT. Full variable domain (missing parts from reference TRBV28 and TRBJ2-3): DVKVTQSSRYLVKRTGEKVFLECVQDMDHENMFWYRQDPGLGLRLIYFSYDVKMKEKGDIPEGYSVSREKKERFSLILESASTNQTSMYLCASSPDYPRTPTSTDTQYFGPGTRLTVL.

Many counts were recorded for this clonotype. The chain links TRBV5-6 to TRBJ1-1; TRBD1 might be the D (6 bases). The CDR3 contains 13 residues. Germline CDR1 and CDR2: SGHDT and YYEEEE. The ends were cut back, 1 base at V and 7 bases at J, with 11 bases in the middle. The CDR3 here is CASSLLGGIEAFF. As DNA, the CDR3 is TGTGCCAGCAGCTTGCTAGGGGGAATTGAAGCTTTCTTT.

This clonotype came up a few times. The chain recombines TRBV2 with TRBJ2-7; TRBD2 matches 8 bases. The CDR3 sequence is 13 residues long. Losses at the gene ends were 6 bases for V and 2 bases for J; bases not matched to a gene: 3. In germline, CDR1 is SNHLY, CDR2 FYNNEI. The CDR3: CASRRGEAYEQYF. CDR3 nucleotide sequence: TGTGCCAGCAGGCGGGGGGAAGCCTACGAGCAGTACTTC.

This clonotype was recorded at least ten times. The CDR3 DNA reads as TGCGCCAGCAGTGCCACAGGGGGTAACTCTGGAAACACCATATATTTT. It specifies CASSATGGNSGNTIYF. V gene TRBV10-2 combines with J gene TRBJ1-3; 8 bases fit TRBD1. After removal of 4 bases from V and 0 bases from J, the junction contained 5 bases not matched to a gene. The CDR3 runs 16 residues. Germline loops: CDR1 WSHSY, CDR2 SAAADI.

The chain links TRBV20-1 to TRBJ2-7; the match to TRBD1 covers 7 bases. The CDR3 consists of 15 residues. Germline lookup yields CDR1 DFQATT and CDR2 SNEGSKA (reference sequence). Trimming at V came to 0 bases and at J to 4 bases, leaving 9 bases not matched to a gene. CDR3 sequence (DNA): TGCAGTGCTAGAGACTCCGGGACAGCCATTTACGAGCAGTACTTC. This codes for CSARDSGTAIYEQYF.

This clonotype was detected many times. The CDR3 bases are TGTGCCAGCAGTTCGGGACAGGGCACCCATGGCTACACCTTC. This encodes CASSSGQGTHGYTF. This chain joins TRBV28 and TRBJ1-2; 9 bases map to TRBD1. CDR1 and CDR2 (germline): MDHEN, SYDVKM. With V trimmed by 4 bases and J by 6 bases, 6 bases remained unmatched. The CDR3 length is 14 residues.

This clonotype was detected many times. The V gene is TRBV14, the J gene TRBJ2-1; D is possibly TRBD2 (6 bases). The germline CDR1 and CDR2 sequences are SGHDN and FVKESK. This CDR3 comprises 17 residues. V gave up 5 bases and J gave up 1 base, with 18 bases separating them. The CDR3 loop reads CASSGLSTRGSYNEQFF. Written as DNA, the CDR3 is TGTGCCAGCAGCGGACTATCTACTAGGGGTTCCTACAATGAGCAGTTCTTC.

J is TRBJ2-6 and V is TRBV6-6; no definite D call. Trimming took off 7 bases at V and 1 base at J, with 14 bases between the two ends. The CDR3 sequence is 16 residues long. CDR1 and CDR2 from the germline V gene are MNHNY and SVGAGI (reference sequence). CDR3 sequence reads: CASTPRPQSGANVLTF. Here the CDR3 DNA reads TGTGCCAGCACCCCCCGACCCCAGTCTGGGGCCAACGTCCTGACTTTC.

Ten or more counts support this clonotype. The chain links TRBV7-2 to TRBJ1-2; 8 bases are shared with TRBD1. V dropped 6 bases and J dropped 4; count of bases not matched to a gene: 13. This CDR3 comprises 16 residues. Germline V lookup: CDR1 SGHTA, CDR2 FQGNSA. The CDR3 DNA is TGTGCCAGCAGTATAGACAGGGGCCGACCGGTCTATGGCTACACCTTC. It codes for CASSIDRGRPVYGYTF.

In this sample, this clonotype turned up many times. CDR3 in amino acids: CSARDAYRGGNQPQHF. The CDR3, as DNA: TGCAGTGCTAGAGATGCTTACAGGGGAGGGAATCAGCCCCAGCATTTT. The chain uses TRBV20-1 and TRBJ1-5, with 7 nucleotides matching TRBD1. V lost 0 bases and J lost 4; bases outside the gene matches: 9. Germline CDR1 is DFQATT and CDR2 is SNEGSKA (reference sequence). The CDR3 is made up of 16 amino acids.

This clonotype was picked up many times. The CDR3 region has the DNA TGTGCCAGCAGCCAGGCGACAGATACGCAGTATTTT. Its protein is CASSQATDTQYF. This chain links TRBV5-5 with TRBJ2-3; D uncertain. Germline lookup yields CDR1 SGHKS and CDR2 YYEKEE (reference sequence). V gave up 4 bases and J gave up 3 bases, with 6 bases separating them. CDR3 length: 12 residues.

Written as DNA, the CDR3 is TGTGCCAGCAGCCAAGTTTCCGTGGGCACTGAAGCTTTCTTT. The encoded protein is CASSQVSVGTEAFF. The chain uses TRBV14 and TRBJ1-1, with D unclear. Trimming took off 1 base at V and 4 bases at J, with 10 bases between the two ends. Germline lookup yields CDR1 SGHDN and CDR2 FVKESK. The CDR3 extends over 14 amino acids.